This T cell receptor (beta chain) was sequenced in a study of beta chain features in type 1 diabetes (dated by TCRdb to 2016 to 2018). Some background on the complete study: Mean age, gender distribution, total cell number and subset yield were not different between patients and healthy donors. The study compared the TCRB repertoires of sorted circulating CD4+ T cell subsets in recently diagnosed type 1 diabetes patients with those in matched healthy donors. A total of some 110 million sorted cells were examined across all samples, and a strong correlation was observed between cell number per subset and RNA yield. Regulatory and stem cell-like memory subsets were obtained from only 8 patients and about eight healthy donors, while naive and central memory subsets were obtained from all 30 or so donors. The research as a whole found: In all four CD4+ subsets, TCRB CDR3 length was moderately but significantly shorter in type 1 diabetes patients. PCR may preferentially amplify shorter templates, but because patient and control samples were amplified and corrected together, any resulting skew would affect both groups equally. At VDJ recombination sites, type 1 diabetes patients had fewer insertions and more deleted nucleotides, which implies abnormalities in thymic rearrangement. Because cDNA was sequenced instead of genomic DNA, activated cells with high expression could be over-represented, although the groups did not differ in activation or CD3 levels. Naive, central memory and regulatory TCRB repertoires appeared to be more alike among patients than among healthy donors. Because the HLA sub-analyses included only small numbers of individuals, any influence of HLA type on TCRB rearrangement was left unresolved.

The CDR3 covers 15 residues, taking in both the cysteine and the phenylalanine. Kept here is only the CDR3 DNA, which spans 45 bases and is read in frame from base 1. The germline V gene (reference sequence) gives CDR1 as LNHNV and CDR2 as YYDKDF. V trim: 1 base; J trim: 2 bases; unmatched bases: 3. On this clone itself: The antigen it recognizes is unknown. Per-base qualities were not stored, and no clone one base away is much larger.

The entire amount of isolated RNA was reverse transcribed using the High Capacity cDNA Reverse Transcription Kit, so the sequenced TCRB transcripts were expressed ones. Naive, central memory and regulatory T cell samples underwent deep immunoSEQ sequencing, averaging roughly 3.3 million total reads per sample. Sorted cells were lysed in RLT buffer, and RNA was extracted using DNase-treated RNeasy Micro or Mini kits according to cell number. To prevent cross-contamination, each cell subset was processed individually, whereas patient and healthy donor samples were processed jointly. Using the immunoSEQ multiplex PCR, TCRB sequences were amplified from cDNA into 87-bp fragments spanning the CDR3 region. Sequencing of the amplicons was done on the Illumina HiSeq platform. Regarding the original processing steps: PCR bias was computationally corrected using synthetic template baselines, reads within Hamming distance 2 were collapsed, and singletons that could not be merged were discarded. Reads were aligned against IMGT to assign V, D and J genes, CDR3 length and insertions or deletions at six rearrangement sites. Within each subset, clonotype counts were normalized to sorted cell number, and only after that were true diversity and Gini coefficients computed with the tcR R package. Repertoire sharing was quantified using the overlap coefficient calculated on TCRB nucleotide sequences. As a proxy for the pre-selection repertoire, out-of-frame TCRB sequences from naive cells were analyzed. TCRdb retrieved this table from immuneACCESS and kept in-frame rearrangements only. Not all clones are present; in checked studies, unresolved V genes account for under half, and no reason is known for the remainder. V, J and clone size were drawn from that table, and D and trimming were deduced from the DNA. The sample records 900,000 or so clones, 15% to 20% of which are singletons. The ten largest account for about 0.02% of the sample.

Each donor gave one peripheral blood draw, approximately 120 mL on average, collected into heparinised tubes. A BD FACSAria II was used to sort naive, central memory, regulatory and stem cell-like memory CD4+ T cells with a panel that included CD45RO, CCR7, CD25, CD127, CD95 and CD27. Every sorted population had a purity above 95%. PBMCs were isolated right away by Lymphoprep density gradient centrifugation and were stained directly, without culture. Samples were stained and sorted in pairs, with one healthy donor and one patient per experiment, so that batch effects were minimized. Sequenced sample: naive CD4+ T cells from blood. The meaning of the sample's cell subset or site label: true naive CD4+ T cells. The chain is assembled from TRBV15 and TRBJ2-7, with TRBD2 identical over 9 junction bases. This TCR came from a young woman in good health. The nucleotide sequence reads as follows: TGTGCCACCAGCAGAGCTAGCGGGGCCGCCTACGAGCAGTACTTC. Its protein is CATSRASGAAYEQYF.